The rows below give T cell receptor beta chains drawn from one sample of a study of cytomegalovirus exposure and HLA in healthy donors. The table came from immunoSEQ multiplex PCR; TCRdb's copy has only in-frame clones and leaves some out. Of roughly 200,000 clones listed, about three quarters are singletons. Sequencing input: PBMCs. The origin of the receptors is a woman aged 55 to 70 in good health and CMV-seropositive. Each CDR3 is given with its conserved first and last residue. A D gene is named only where the DNA matches it firmly. Clone size, where shown, is once, few, many, or a class for clones that have expanded.

j_call: TRBJ1-1; clone_size: once; d_call: -; v_call: TRBV4-1; cdr3_aa: CASSQVFSKNTEAFF; cdr3_nt: TGCGCCAGCAGCCAAGTTTTTTCCAAGAACACTGAAGCTTTCTTT
j_call: TRBJ2-5; clone_size: -; d_call: TRBD1; v_call: TRBV19; cdr3_aa: CASSTQGPGETQYF; cdr3_nt: TGTGCCAGTAGTACACAGGGGCCGGGGGAGACCCAGTACTTC
j_call: TRBJ2-3; clone_size: -; d_call: TRBD2; v_call: TRBV5-1; cdr3_aa: CASSFLAGGTDTQYF; cdr3_nt: TGCGCCAGCAGCTTCCTAGCGGGAGGAACAGATACGCAGTATTTT
j_call: TRBJ2-7; clone_size: -; d_call: TRBD2; v_call: TRBV30; cdr3_aa: CARSSGSYEQYF; cdr3_nt: TGTGCCAGGTCTAGCGGGAGCTACGAGCAGTACTTC
j_call: TRBJ1-4; clone_size: -; d_call: -; v_call: TRBV7-2; cdr3_aa: CASSLDGVNEKLFF; cdr3_nt: TGTGCCAGCAGCCTCGACGGGGTAAATGAAAAACTGTTTTTT
j_call: TRBJ2-3; clone_size: -; d_call: TRBD2; v_call: TRBV5-6; cdr3_aa: CASSARTSGRLDTQYF; cdr3_nt: TGTGCCAGCAGCGCCCGTACTAGCGGGAGACTGGATACGCAGTATTTT
j_call: TRBJ1-1; clone_size: -; d_call: -; v_call: TRBV5-4; cdr3_aa: CASSPWGETTEAFF; cdr3_nt: TGTGCCAGCAGCCCTTGGGGGGAGACCACTGAAGCTTTCTTT
j_call: TRBJ1-1; clone_size: -; d_call: -; v_call: TRBV7-3; cdr3_aa: CASSFGESTEAFF; cdr3_nt: TGTGCCAGCAGCTTTGGGGAGAGCACTGAAGCTTTCTTT
j_call: TRBJ1-1; clone_size: -; d_call: -; v_call: TRBV28; cdr3_aa: CASKVGGLANTEAFF; cdr3_nt: TGTGCCAGCAAGGTCGGAGGGCTCGCGAACACTGAAGCTTTCTTT
j_call: TRBJ1-2; clone_size: -; d_call: -; v_call: TRBV19; cdr3_aa: CASSMGSGNYGYTF; cdr3_nt: TGTGCCAGTAGTATGGGTTCAGGGAACTATGGCTACACCTTC
j_call: TRBJ2-5; clone_size: -; d_call: -; v_call: TRBV21-1; cdr3_aa: CASSYAGAPETQYF; cdr3_nt: TGTGCCAGCAGCTACGCGGGGGCCCCAGAGACCCAGTACTTC
j_call: TRBJ2-7; clone_size: -; d_call: TRBD1; v_call: TRBV5-4; cdr3_aa: CASSIDRGTYEQYF; cdr3_nt: TGTGCCAGCAGCATAGACAGGGGTACCTACGAGCAGTACTTC
j_call: TRBJ1-3; clone_size: -; d_call: -; v_call: TRBV5-5; cdr3_aa: CASSLEPAGNTIYF; cdr3_nt: TGTGCCAGCAGCTTGGAACCAGCTGGAAACACCATATATTTT
j_call: TRBJ1-1; clone_size: -; d_call: TRBD1; v_call: TRBV4-3; cdr3_aa: CASSQDSRQGAWDTEAFF; cdr3_nt: TGCGCCAGCAGCCAAGATAGTAGGCAGGGGGCTTGGGACACTGAAGCTTTCTTT
j_call: TRBJ2-3; clone_size: -; d_call: TRBD2; v_call: TRBV4-3; cdr3_aa: CASSQGSGNTDTQYF; cdr3_nt: TGCGCCAGCAGCCAAGGAAGCGGGAACACAGATACGCAGTATTTT
j_call: TRBJ1-4; clone_size: -; d_call: TRBD1; v_call: TRBV5-1; cdr3_aa: CASSFQGAENEKLFF; cdr3_nt: TGCGCCAGCAGCTTCCAGGGGGCAGAAAATGAAAAACTGTTTTTT
j_call: TRBJ2-6; clone_size: -; d_call: -; v_call: TRBV28; cdr3_aa: CASSLFFRTISGANVLTF; cdr3_nt: TGTGCCAGCAGTTTATTTTTCAGAACCATCTCTGGGGCCAACGTCCTGACTTTC
j_call: TRBJ2-1; clone_size: -; d_call: -; v_call: TRBV9; cdr3_aa: CASSPMGRTYNYNEQFF; cdr3_nt: TGTGCCAGCAGCCCCATGGGCAGGACATATAATTACAATGAGCAGTTCTTC
j_call: TRBJ2-1; clone_size: -; d_call: -; v_call: TRBV11-2; cdr3_aa: CASREAGAYNEQFF; cdr3_nt: TGTGCCAGCAGAGAAGCTGGAGCCTACAATGAGCAGTTCTTC
j_call: TRBJ1-5; clone_size: -; d_call: -; v_call: TRBV4-1; cdr3_aa: CASSQVLGGGNQPQHF; cdr3_nt: TGCGCCAGCAGCCAAGTTCTCGGGGGTGGCAATCAGCCCCAGCATTTT
j_call: TRBJ2-2; clone_size: -; d_call: -; v_call: TRBV6-6; cdr3_aa: CASRGPGMEAGELFF; cdr3_nt: TGTGCCAGCAGGGGTCCGGGGATGGAGGCCGGGGAGCTGTTTTTT
j_call: TRBJ2-7; clone_size: -; d_call: TRBD2; v_call: TRBV10-1; cdr3_aa: CASSDGGGSMEQYF; cdr3_nt: TGCGCCAGCAGTGACGGGGGGGGTTCGATGGAGCAGTACTTC
j_call: TRBJ2-6; clone_size: -; d_call: -; v_call: TRBV19; cdr3_aa: CASSISASGANVLTF; cdr3_nt: TGTGCCAGTAGTATATCAGCGTCTGGGGCCAACGTCCTGACTTTC
j_call: TRBJ2-5; clone_size: -; d_call: TRBD2; v_call: TRBV10-3; cdr3_aa: CAISVGEGETQYF; cdr3_nt: TGTGCCATCAGTGTCGGGGAGGGAGAGACCCAGTACTTC
j_call: TRBJ1-1; clone_size: few; d_call: TRBD1; v_call: TRBV9; cdr3_aa: CASSPRTGLNTEAFF; cdr3_nt: TGTGCCAGCAGCCCCCGGACAGGCCTGAACACTGAAGCTTTCTTT
j_call: TRBJ2-1; clone_size: -; d_call: -; v_call: TRBV28; cdr3_aa: CASSSAGTGLLGFYNEQFF; cdr3_nt: TGTGCCAGCAGCTCGGCCGGAACAGGGCTCTTGGGTTTCTACAATGAGCAGTTCTTC
j_call: TRBJ1-1; clone_size: -; d_call: -; v_call: TRBV7-9; cdr3_aa: CASSLYAGGEERGAFF; cdr3_nt: TGTGCCAGCAGCTTATATGCGGGGGGGGAGGAGCGGGGAGCTTTCTTT
j_call: TRBJ2-1; clone_size: once; d_call: -; v_call: TRBV5-1; cdr3_aa: CASSPEMRGFEQFF; cdr3_nt: TGCGCCAGCAGCCCCGAAATGCGGGGCTTTGAGCAGTTCTTC
j_call: TRBJ1-2; clone_size: few; d_call: -; v_call: TRBV5-4; cdr3_aa: CASSLAGDMYGYTF; cdr3_nt: TGTGCCAGCAGCTTAGCCGGGGACATGTACGGCTACACCTTC